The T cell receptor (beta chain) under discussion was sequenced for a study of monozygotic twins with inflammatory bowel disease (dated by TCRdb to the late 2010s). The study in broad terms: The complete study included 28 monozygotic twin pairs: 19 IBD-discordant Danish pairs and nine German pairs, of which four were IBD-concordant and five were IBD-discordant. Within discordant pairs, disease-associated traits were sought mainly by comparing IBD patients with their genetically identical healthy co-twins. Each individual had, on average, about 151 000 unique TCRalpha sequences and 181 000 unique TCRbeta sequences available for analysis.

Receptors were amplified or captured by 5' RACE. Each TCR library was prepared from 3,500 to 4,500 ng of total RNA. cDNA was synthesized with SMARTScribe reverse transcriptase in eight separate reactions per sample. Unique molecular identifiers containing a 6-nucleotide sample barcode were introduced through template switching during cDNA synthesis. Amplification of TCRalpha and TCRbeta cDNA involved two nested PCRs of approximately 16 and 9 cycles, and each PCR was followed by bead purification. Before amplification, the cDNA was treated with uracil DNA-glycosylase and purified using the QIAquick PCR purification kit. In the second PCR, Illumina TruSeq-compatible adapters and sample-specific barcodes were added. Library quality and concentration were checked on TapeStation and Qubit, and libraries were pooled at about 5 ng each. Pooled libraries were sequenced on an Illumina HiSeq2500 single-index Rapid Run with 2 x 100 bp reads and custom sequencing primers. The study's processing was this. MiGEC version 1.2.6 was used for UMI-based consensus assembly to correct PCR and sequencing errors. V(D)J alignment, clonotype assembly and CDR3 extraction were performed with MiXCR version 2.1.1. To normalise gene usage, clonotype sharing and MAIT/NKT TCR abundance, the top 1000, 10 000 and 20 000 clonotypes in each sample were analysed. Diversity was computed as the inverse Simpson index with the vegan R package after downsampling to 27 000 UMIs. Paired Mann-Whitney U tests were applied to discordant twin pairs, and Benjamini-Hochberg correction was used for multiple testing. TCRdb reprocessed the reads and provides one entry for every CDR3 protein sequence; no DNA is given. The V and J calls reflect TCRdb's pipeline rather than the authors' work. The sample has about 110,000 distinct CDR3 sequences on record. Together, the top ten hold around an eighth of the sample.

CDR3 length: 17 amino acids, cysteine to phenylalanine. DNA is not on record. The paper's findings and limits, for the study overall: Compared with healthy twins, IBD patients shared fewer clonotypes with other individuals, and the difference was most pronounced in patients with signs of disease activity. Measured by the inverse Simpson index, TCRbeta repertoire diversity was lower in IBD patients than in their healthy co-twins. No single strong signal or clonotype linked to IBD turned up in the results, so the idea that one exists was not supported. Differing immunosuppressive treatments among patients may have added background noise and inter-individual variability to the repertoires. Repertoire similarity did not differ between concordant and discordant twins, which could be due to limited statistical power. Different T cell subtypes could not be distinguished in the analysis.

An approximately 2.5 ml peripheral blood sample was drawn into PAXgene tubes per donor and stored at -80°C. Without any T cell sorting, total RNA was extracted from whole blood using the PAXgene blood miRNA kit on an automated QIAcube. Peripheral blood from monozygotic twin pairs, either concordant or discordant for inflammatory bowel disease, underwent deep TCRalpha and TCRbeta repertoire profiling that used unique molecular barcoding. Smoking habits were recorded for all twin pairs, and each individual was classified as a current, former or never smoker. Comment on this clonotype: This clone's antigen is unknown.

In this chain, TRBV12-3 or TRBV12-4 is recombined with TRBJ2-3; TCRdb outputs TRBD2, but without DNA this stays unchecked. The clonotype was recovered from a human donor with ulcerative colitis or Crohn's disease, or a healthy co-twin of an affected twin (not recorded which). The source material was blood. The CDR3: CASSLGGGLLRTDTQYF.